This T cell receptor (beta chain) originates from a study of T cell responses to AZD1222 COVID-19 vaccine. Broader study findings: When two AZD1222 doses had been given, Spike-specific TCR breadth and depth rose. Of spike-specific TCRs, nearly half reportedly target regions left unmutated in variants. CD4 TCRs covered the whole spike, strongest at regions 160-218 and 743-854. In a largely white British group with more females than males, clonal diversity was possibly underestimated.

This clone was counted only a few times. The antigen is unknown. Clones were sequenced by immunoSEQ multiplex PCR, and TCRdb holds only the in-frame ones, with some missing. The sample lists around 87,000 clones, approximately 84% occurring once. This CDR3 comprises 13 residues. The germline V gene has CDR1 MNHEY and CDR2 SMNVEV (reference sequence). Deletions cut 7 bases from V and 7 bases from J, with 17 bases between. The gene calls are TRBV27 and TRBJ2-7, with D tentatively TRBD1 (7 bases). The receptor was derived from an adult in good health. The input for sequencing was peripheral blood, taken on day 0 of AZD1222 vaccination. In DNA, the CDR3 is TGTGCCAGCACTCCAGGGGGACTGTCAGAGCAGTACTTC. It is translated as CASTPGGLSEQYF.